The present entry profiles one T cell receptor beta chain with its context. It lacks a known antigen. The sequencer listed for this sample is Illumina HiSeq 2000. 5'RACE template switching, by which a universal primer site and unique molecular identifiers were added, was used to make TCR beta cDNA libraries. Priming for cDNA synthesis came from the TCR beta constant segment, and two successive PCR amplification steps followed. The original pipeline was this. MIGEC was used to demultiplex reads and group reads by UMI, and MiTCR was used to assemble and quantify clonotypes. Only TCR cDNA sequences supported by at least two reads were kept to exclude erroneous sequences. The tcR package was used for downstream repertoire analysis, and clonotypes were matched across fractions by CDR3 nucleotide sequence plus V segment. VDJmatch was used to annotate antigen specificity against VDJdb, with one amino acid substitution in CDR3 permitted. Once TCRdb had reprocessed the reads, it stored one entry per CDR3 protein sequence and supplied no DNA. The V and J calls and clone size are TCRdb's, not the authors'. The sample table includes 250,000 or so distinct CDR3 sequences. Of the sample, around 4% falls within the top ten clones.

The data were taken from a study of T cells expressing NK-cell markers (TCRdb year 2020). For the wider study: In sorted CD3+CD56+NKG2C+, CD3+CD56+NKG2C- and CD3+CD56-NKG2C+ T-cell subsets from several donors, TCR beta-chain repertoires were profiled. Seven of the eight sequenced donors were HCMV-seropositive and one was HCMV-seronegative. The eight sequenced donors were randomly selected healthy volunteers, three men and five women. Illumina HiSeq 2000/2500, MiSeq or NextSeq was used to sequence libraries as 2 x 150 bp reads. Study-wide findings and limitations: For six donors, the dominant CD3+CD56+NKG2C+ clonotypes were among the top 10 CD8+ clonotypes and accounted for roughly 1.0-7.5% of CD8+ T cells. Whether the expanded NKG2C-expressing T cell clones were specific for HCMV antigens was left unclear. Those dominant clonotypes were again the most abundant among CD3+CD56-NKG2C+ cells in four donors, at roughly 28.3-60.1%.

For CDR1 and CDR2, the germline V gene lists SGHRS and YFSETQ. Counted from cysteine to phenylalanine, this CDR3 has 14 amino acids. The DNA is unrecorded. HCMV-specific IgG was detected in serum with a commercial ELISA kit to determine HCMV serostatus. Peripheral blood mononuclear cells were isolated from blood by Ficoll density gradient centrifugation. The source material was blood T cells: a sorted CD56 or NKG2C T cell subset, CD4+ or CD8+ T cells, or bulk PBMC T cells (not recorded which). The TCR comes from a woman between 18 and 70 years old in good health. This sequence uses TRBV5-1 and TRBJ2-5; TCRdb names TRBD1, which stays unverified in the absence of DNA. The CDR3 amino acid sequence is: CASSSAGAQETQYF.